This T cell receptor beta chain emerged from a study of T cells in Graves' hyperthyroidism and ophthalmopathy. Findings of the study overall: Most clonotypes that expanded in the thyroid above 0.001 also showed up in blood.

The source material, RNA transcripts, was used to amplify TCR beta CDR3 regions. During a first-round RT-PCR of the TCR CDR3, the HTBI primer set was used. TCRdb recomputed calls from the multiplex PCR reads with MiXCR, one row per CDR3 protein. Among a few hundred thousand distinct CDR3 sequences, 15% to 19% were seen once, and the ten largest hold 7.5% to 8%. The V end was cut by 3 bases, the J end by 0 bases, with 18 bases between. Germline V CDR1 and CDR2: MDHEN, SYDVKM. The CDR3 covers 17 residues. This clonotype was counted many times. Its antigen is undetermined. The rearrangement links TRBV28 to TRBJ2-7; D is unresolved. The sequence was obtained from a woman in her late teens or twenties with Graves' hyperthyroidism. Input material: blood. This CDR3 is CASSFPLTLRSSYEQYF. The CDR3 bases are TGTGCCAGCAGTTTTCCTCTTACCTTGCGCAGCTCCTACGAGCAGTACTTC. The entire variable domain, with the rest obtained from reference TRBV28 and TRBJ2-7, is as follows: DVKVTQSSRYLVKRTGEKVFLECVQDMDHENMFWYRQDPGLGLRLIYFSYDVKMKEKGDIPEGYSVSREKKERFSLILESASTNQTSMYLCASSFPLTLRSSYEQYFGPGTRLTVT.